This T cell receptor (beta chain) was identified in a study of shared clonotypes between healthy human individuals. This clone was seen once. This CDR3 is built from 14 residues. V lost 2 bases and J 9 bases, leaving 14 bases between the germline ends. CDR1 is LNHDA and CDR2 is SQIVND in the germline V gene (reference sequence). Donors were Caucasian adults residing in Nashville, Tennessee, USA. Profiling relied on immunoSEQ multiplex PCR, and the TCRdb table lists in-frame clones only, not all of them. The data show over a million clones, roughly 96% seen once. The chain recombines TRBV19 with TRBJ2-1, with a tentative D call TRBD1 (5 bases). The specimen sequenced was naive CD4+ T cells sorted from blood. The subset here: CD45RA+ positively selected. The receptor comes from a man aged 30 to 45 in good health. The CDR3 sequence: CASSIRRVDGEQFF. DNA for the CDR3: TGTGCCAGTAGTATACGCAGGGTAGATGGTGAGCAGTTCTTC.